This is a list of T cell receptor beta chains from one sample in a study of T cell clonotyping in hematopoietic cell transplantation. Produced via immunoSEQ multiplex PCR; TCRdb's table is partial and in-frame only. This sample has 45,000 or so clones, with approximately 80% found just once. Source: peripheral blood mononuclear cells, taken before stem cell transplant. All receptors derive from a man in his 60s with myelodysplastic syndrome. Some clones in this sample may be carry-over from other donors' samples. CDR3s include the opening cysteine and the closing phenylalanine or tryptophan. The D gene is left open where the match is weak. Not every row has a clone size; where given, it reads once, few, many or a size class.

TRBV19	TRBD1	TRBJ2-7	.	CASSIDRGVGYEQYF	TGTGCCAGTAGTATTGACAGGGGGGTAGGCTACGAGCAGTACTTC
TRBV7-8	.	TRBJ2-7	.	CASSLGDRGGSYEQYF	TGTGCCAGCAGCTTAGGGGACCGAGGAGGGTCCTACGAGCAGTACTTC
TRBV7-2	.	TRBJ1-1	.	CASSLAGTGGVFTEAFF	TGTGCCAGCAGCTTAGCGGGAACGGGCGGGGTCTTCACTGAAGCTTTCTTT
TRBV5-1	.	TRBJ2-2	.	CASSLIGSNTGELFF	TGCGCCAGCAGCTTGATAGGCTCGAACACCGGGGAGCTGTTTTTT
TRBV6-1	.	TRBJ1-2	.	CASRVREGGGYTF	TGTGCCAGTAGAGTCAGGGAAGGAGGGGGCTACACCTTC
TRBV11-3	.	TRBJ1-3	.	CASSFSGNSGNTIYF	TGTGCCAGCAGCTTCTCCGGGAACTCTGGAAACACCATATATTTT
TRBV30	.	TRBJ1-5	.	CAWSVTGVLQPQHF	TGTGCCTGGAGTGTAACCGGGGTGCTTCAGCCCCAGCATTTT
TRBV30	TRBD1	TRBJ1-6	.	CAWSPGTGDSPLHF	TGTGCCTGGAGTCCCGGGACAGGGGATTCACCCCTCCACTTT
TRBV5-1	.	TRBJ2-7	.	CASRKRDGSYEQYF	TGCGCCAGCCGAAAACGGGACGGCTCCTACGAGCAGTACTTC
TRBV7-9	.	TRBJ2-7	.	CASSLIAGSPYEQYF	TGTGCCAGCAGCTTAATAGCAGGGAGTCCCTACGAGCAGTACTTC
TRBV19	.	TRBJ1-2	.	CASSNPGLPGYGYTF	TGTGCCAGTAGCAATCCCGGACTCCCCGGCTATGGCTACACCTTC
TRBV7-8	.	TRBJ2-5	.	CASTKSRQPGETQYF	TGTGCCAGCACCAAATCCCGTCAGCCCGGGGAGACCCAGTACTTC
TRBV6-5	TRBD1	TRBJ2-7	.	CASSYSGDRDNEQYF	TGTGCCAGCAGTTACTCGGGGGACAGGGACAACGAGCAGTACTTC
TRBV19	.	TRBJ2-3	once	CASSRGALTDTQYF	TGTGCCAGTAGTAGAGGGGCACTCACAGATACGCAGTATTTT
TRBV6-5	TRBD1	TRBJ1-5	.	CASSRDSLNQPQHF	TGTGCCAGCAGTCGGGACAGCCTCAATCAGCCCCAGCATTTT
TRBV5-1	.	TRBJ2-2	.	CASSLKGLQGGTGELFF	TGCGCCAGCAGCTTGAAGGGGCTCCAGGGGGGAACCGGGGAGCTGTTTTTT
TRBV28	.	TRBJ1-1	.	CASSLAHNTEAFF	TGTGCCAGCAGTTTAGCCCATAACACTGAAGCTTTCTTT
TRBV4-2	TRBD2	TRBJ2-5	.	CASSPRGGQETQYF	TGTGCCAGCAGCCCGCGGGGGGGCCAAGAGACCCAGTACTTC
TRBV9	.	TRBJ2-7	.	CASSVGVAYEQYF	TGTGCCAGCAGCGTAGGTGTAGCCTACGAGCAGTACTTC
TRBV6-5	.	TRBJ1-1	.	CASRLGPDTEAFF	TGTGCCAGCAGACTAGGACCCGACACTGAAGCTTTCTTT
TRBV5-8	TRBD1	TRBJ2-5	once	CASSGRQGAVETQYF	TGTGCCAGCAGCGGGAGACAGGGGGCCGTAGAGACCCAGTACTTC
TRBV7-2	.	TRBJ2-2	.	CASTQMGGNTGELFF	TGTGCCAGCACCCAAATGGGGGGAAACACCGGGGAGCTGTTTTTT
TRBV25-1	.	TRBJ2-7	once	CASQEGSYEQYF	TGTGCCAGCCAGGAGGGGTCCTACGAGCAGTACTTC
TRBV11-2	.	TRBJ1-5	few	CASSLSMGFYQPQHF	TGTGCCAGCAGCTTATCGATGGGATTCTATCAGCCCCAGCATTTT
TRBV7-2	.	TRBJ2-3	few	CASSLGPGLDTQYF	TGTGCCAGCAGCTTGGGTCCGGGACTAGATACGCAGTATTTT
TRBV7-9	.	TRBJ1-6	.	CASSPASQGEGSPLHF	TGTGCCAGCAGCCCGGCATCACAGGGCGAGGGCTCACCCCTCCACTTT
TRBV19	.	TRBJ1-5	.	CASRVRGGVEQPQHF	TGTGCCAGTAGAGTCCGAGGGGGAGTAGAGCAGCCCCAGCATTTT
TRBV7-2	.	TRBJ1-1	.	CASRTGRDTEAFF	TGTGCCAGCAGAACAGGACGGGACACTGAAGCTTTCTTT
TRBV5-1	TRBD1	TRBJ1-2	.	CASSLGQGRDGYTF	TGCGCCAGCAGCTTGGGACAGGGTCGGGATGGCTACACCTTC
TRBV5-1	.	TRBJ2-7	.	CASSLAADLYEQYF	TGCGCCAGCAGCTTGGCCGCGGACCTCTACGAGCAGTACTTC
TRBV7-2	TRBD2	TRBJ2-7	.	CASSSGGAGSSYEQYF	TGTGCCAGCAGCTCCGGGGGGGCGGGGAGCTCCTACGAGCAGTACTTC
TRBV20-1	.	TRBJ2-1	.	CSYGPNNEQFF	TGCAGTTACGGGCCCAACAATGAGCAGTTCTTC
TRBV28	.	TRBJ1-2	.	CASSFSGGGYTF	TGTGCCAGCAGTTTCTCGGGGGGTGGCTACACCTTC
TRBV19	TRBD1	TRBJ2-7	.	CASSIEAGGYEQYF	TGTGCCAGTAGTATAGAGGCAGGGGGATACGAGCAGTACTTC
TRBV9	.	TRBJ2-1	few	CASSPGVYNEQFF	TGTGCCAGCAGCCCCGGGGTCTACAATGAGCAGTTCTTC
TRBV28	TRBD1	TRBJ1-1	.	CASSRGGLNTEAFF	TGTGCCAGCAGTCGAGGGGGCTTGAACACTGAAGCTTTCTTT
TRBV5-1	TRBD1	TRBJ2-5	.	CASSLAGTEQETQYF	TGCGCCAGCAGCTTGGCCGGGACAGAGCAAGAGACCCAGTACTTC
TRBV20-1	.	TRBJ1-1	.	CSARPGTEAFF	TGCAGTGCTAGACCGGGCACTGAAGCTTTCTTT
TRBV6-5	.	TRBJ2-6	.	CASSPSLGANVLTF	TGTGCCAGCAGTCCCTCCCTTGGGGCCAACGTCCTGACTTTC
TRBV4-1	TRBD2	TRBJ2-7	.	CASSQALASGGVSYEQYF	TGCGCCAGCAGCCAAGCTCTGGCTAGCGGGGGGGTCTCCTACGAGCAGTACTTC
TRBV29-1	.	TRBJ2-7	few	CSVGGVGIQGDYEQYF	TGCAGCGTTGGGGGGGTCGGGATCCAGGGGGACTACGAGCAGTACTTC
TRBV19	TRBD1	TRBJ2-5	.	CASSDRQGGETQYF	TGTGCCAGCTCCGACCGACAGGGCGGAGAGACCCAGTACTTC
TRBV5-1	TRBD1	TRBJ1-6	.	CASSSQDRGKSPLHF	TGCGCCAGCAGCTCACAAGACAGGGGAAAATCACCCCTCCACTTT
TRBV12-5	.	TRBJ1-1	.	CASESRGSTEAFF	TGTGCTAGTGAAAGCCGGGGATCCACTGAAGCTTTCTTT
TRBV4-3	.	TRBJ2-5	few	CASSQDKGETQYF	TGCGCCAGCAGCCAAGATAAGGGCGAGACCCAGTACTTC
TRBV4-3	.	TRBJ1-2	.	CASSQVLYYGYTF	TGCGCCAGCAGCCAAGTGTTATACTATGGCTACACCTTC
TRBV7-2	.	TRBJ2-2	.	CASSLNSHTGELFF	TGTGCCAGCAGCTTAAACTCTCACACCGGGGAGCTGTTTTTT
TRBV11-3	TRBD2	TRBJ2-3	.	CASSTGTSGDTDTQYF	TGTGCCAGCAGCACAGGGACTAGCGGGGACACAGATACGCAGTATTTT
TRBV6-1	.	TRBJ1-2	once	CASSEAAPFYGYTF	TGTGCCAGCAGTGAAGCGGCACCGTTTTATGGCTACACCTTC
TRBV2	TRBD1	TRBJ1-4	.	CASSEAGQINEKLFF	TGTGCCAGCAGTGAAGCGGGACAGATTAATGAAAAACTGTTTTTT
TRBV7-9	TRBD1	TRBJ2-7	.	CASSLAGQGLNEQYF	TGTGCCAGCAGCTTAGCGGGACAGGGATTAAACGAGCAGTACTTC
TRBV5-6	.	TRBJ1-1	.	CASSLVDTEAFF	TGTGCCAGCAGCTTGGTCGACACTGAAGCTTTCTTT
TRBV28	.	TRBJ2-7	.	CASSFRPYEQYF	TGTGCCAGCAGTTTCCGACCCTACGAGCAGTACTTC
TRBV11-1	.	TRBJ1-2	.	CASSSEGRTTNYGYTF	TGTGCCAGCAGCTCAGAGGGACGGACCACTAACTATGGCTACACCTTC
TRBV11-1	TRBD1	TRBJ1-2	few	CASSLAGTGRGYTF	TGTGCCAGCAGCTTAGCGGGGACAGGCCGCGGCTACACCTTC
TRBV19	.	TRBJ1-3	.	CASTVGESGNTIYF	TGTGCCAGTACCGTTGGTGAATCTGGAAACACCATATATTTT
TRBV30	TRBD1	TRBJ1-1	.	CAWSGSTGFKGTEAFF	TGTGCCTGGAGTGGGTCGACAGGGTTTAAGGGAACTGAAGCTTTCTTT